This T cell receptor beta chain was recovered during a study of shared clonotypes between healthy human individuals. Study-wide points: Naive subsets usually exceeded memory subsets in estimated richness.

A CD45RA+ naive subset and a CD45RA-negative memory subset were split from CD4+ cells. Running of the assay took place at deep level. Measured with immunoSEQ multiplex PCR; TCRdb has only the in-frame clones, and not every one. The repertoire holds about 300,000 clones, with about 74% as singletons. This clone was counted only a few times. Its cognate antigen is unknown. V was clipped by 6 bases and J by 5 bases; unmatched bases: 9. CDR1 is MGHDK and CDR2 is SYGVNS in the germline V gene. The CDR3 runs to 15 residues. The sequencing sample was made of memory CD4+ T cells sorted from blood. Stated subset: CD45RA-negative fraction. The V call is TRBV25-1, the J call TRBJ2-5; TRBD1 aligns across 10 bases. The sequence came from a man aged 30 to 39 in good health. For the CDR3, the DNA is TGTGCCAGCAGGAAAATGGGACAGGGGAGTGAGACCCAGTACTTC. It encodes CASRKMGQGSETQYF.